The entry that follows covers one T cell receptor beta chain sequence. Clones were read by immunoSEQ multiplex PCR, and TCRdb kept only the in-frame ones, dropping some. This sample has 150,000 to 200,000 clones, with 90% found just once. These data are taken from a study of control samples from healthy donors and cancer patients. The sequencing sample was made of blood. The TCR originated in a woman between 45 and 60 years old in good health.

The CDR3 loop reads CASSPDYTLSGNTIYF. The CDR3 nucleotides are TGTGCCAGCAGTCCCGATTACACCCTCTCTGGAAACACCATATATTTT. The chain recombines TRBV28 with TRBJ1-3; D call uncertain. The V end was cut by 5 bases, the J end by 0 bases, with 14 bases between. Germline CDR1 and CDR2: MDHEN and SYDVKM. The CDR3 sequence is 16 residues long.